The 14 T cell receptor beta chains below come from one sample, sequenced in a study of blood T cell repertoires in COVID-19. The table came from immunoSEQ multiplex PCR; TCRdb's copy has only in-frame clones and leaves some out. The sample shows under 250,000 clones, around nine tenths of them seen only once. Material: peripheral blood. The receptor set was obtained from a woman aged 55-69 years with acute or convalescent COVID-19.

The chain links TRBV14 to TRBJ1-6, with D perhaps TRBD1 (5 bases). The length of the CDR3 is 15 residues. The ends were cut back, 6 bases at V and 1 base at J, with 10 bases in the middle. Germline values: CDR1 SGHDN, CDR2 FVKESK. In DNA, the CDR3 is TGTGCCAGCAGTATCGGGGGATCCTATAATTCACCCCTCCACTTT. This gives the protein CASSIGGSYNSPLHF. The full variable domain, rest sourced from reference TRBV14 and TRBJ1-6, is EAGVTQFPSHSVIEKGQTVTLRCDPISGHDNLYWYRRVMGKEIKFLLHFVKESKQDESGMPNNRFLAERTGGTYSTLKVQPAELEDSGVYFCASSIGGSYNSPLHFGNGTRLTVT.

This chain links TRBV18 with TRBJ2-5; D might be TRBD2 (6 bases). CDR1 and CDR2 from the germline V gene are KGHSH and LQKENI. V lost 3 bases, J lost 2 bases, and 13 bases lay in between. The CDR3 runs to 15 residues. CDR3: CASSPQTAGQETQYF. Written as DNA, the CDR3 is TGTGCCAGCTCACCTCAGACGGCGGGACAAGAGACCCAGTACTTC.

The chain employs TRBV7-8 and TRBJ1-4; tentatively, D is TRBD1 (6 bases). CDR1 and CDR2 (germline): SGHVS, FQNEAQ. The CDR3 extends over 16 amino acids. The V end was cut by 5 bases, the J end by 0 bases, with 13 bases between. In DNA form, the CDR3 reads TGTGCCAGCAGCCCCTGGGACATCGCAACTAATGAAAAACTGTTTTTT. It specifies CASSPWDIATNEKLFF.

The chain employs TRBV4-1 and TRBJ2-1, with 9 nucleotides matching TRBD2. The V gene's germline CDR1 is MGHRA and CDR2 YSYEKL. The CDR3 spans 18 residues. V shed 4 bases, J shed 9 bases, and the junction held 19 bases outside the gene matches. The CDR3 DNA reads TGCGCCAGCAGCCGGAGGCAGTCGGCGGGAGGGCCGGCCATTGAGCAGTTCTTC. Its protein is CASSRRQSAGGPAIEQFF.

The genes are TRBV5-1 and TRBJ2-1; 11 bases agree with TRBD2. Trimming removed 0 bases from V and 4 bases from J; junction bases left unmatched: 3. Germline CDR1 reads SGHRS; CDR2 reads YFSETQ. This CDR3 is 16 amino acids long. This chain's CDR3 is CASSLAASGGYNEQFF. The CDR3 DNA is TGCGCCAGCAGCTTGGCCGCTAGCGGGGGGTACAATGAGCAGTTCTTC.

The CDR3 spells CASSPAAGESPLHF. In DNA, the CDR3 is TGTGCCAGCTCACCTGCGGCAGGGGAATCACCCCTCCACTTT. The chain has TRBV18 and TRBJ1-6, with D possibly being TRBD1 (6 bases). The V gene's germline CDR1 is KGHSH and CDR2 LQKENI. The CDR3 loop spans 14 amino acids. Trimming cost V 3 bases and J 10 bases, with 13 bases left between them.

In DNA form, the CDR3 reads TGTGCCAGCAGCTCCGGGACTAGCGGGTTAAGGCAAAGAGGCGAGCAGTACTTC. It encodes CASSSGTSGLRQRGEQYF. V is TRBV7-2 and J is TRBJ2-7; 12 positions agree with TRBD2. The V and J ends lost 4 bases and 6 bases, in that order; junction bases with no gene match: 16. This CDR3 region has 18 residues. CDR1 SGHTA and CDR2 FQGNSA come from the germline V gene.

The CDR3 reads CASSRRASGGLNTGELFF. CDR3 nucleotide sequence: TGTGCCAGCAGCCGTCGGGCTAGCGGGGGCCTGAACACCGGGGAGCTGTTTTTT. The rearrangement joins TRBV7-2 to TRBJ2-2, with 10 bases matching TRBD2. V shed 5 bases and J 1 base; nucleotides not matched to a gene: 10. This CDR3 has 18 residues. CDR1 and CDR2 (germline): SGHTA, FQGNSA. The variable domain in full, with the rest retrieved from reference TRBV7-2 and TRBJ2-2, is GAGVSQSPSNKVTEKGKDVELRCDPISGHTALYWYRQSLGQGLEFLIYFQGNSAPDKSGLPSDRFSAERTGGSVSTLTIQRTQQEDSAVYLCASSRRASGGLNTGELFFGEGSRLTVL.

J is TRBJ2-3 and V is TRBV5-4, with 8 bases aligning to TRBD2. The germline gives CDR1 SGHNT, CDR2 YYREEE (reference sequence). CDR3 length: 15 amino acids. The junction had 7 bases not matched to a gene; V was cut back by 3 bases and J by 4 bases. This CDR3 is CASSSKREGPDTQYF. The CDR3, as DNA: TGTGCCAGCAGCTCTAAACGGGAGGGCCCAGATACGCAGTATTTT.

This chain links TRBV27 with TRBJ1-3, with unresolved D. The germline V gene encodes CDR1 MNHEY and CDR2 SMNVEV (reference sequence). V was trimmed by 3 bases and J by 7 bases, leaving 16 bases between them. The CDR3 spans 15 residues. The CDR3: CASSFERPPGNTIYF. The CDR3 region has the DNA TGTGCCAGCAGTTTTGAGCGGCCGCCCGGGAACACCATATATTTT.

The V call is TRBV3-1 (or the pseudogene TRBV3-2), the J call TRBJ2-5, with 7 bases matching TRBD2. With 4 bases clipped from V and 2 bases from J, the junction kept 4 bases outside the gene matches. CDR3 length: 14 residues. Germline CDR1 is LGHDT and CDR2 is YNNKEL (reference sequence). In DNA, the CDR3 is TGTGCCAGCAGCCGAGCGGGACCACAAGAGACCCAGTACTTC. Translated, it gives CASSRAGPQETQYF.

The chain links TRBV12-3 or TRBV12-4 to TRBJ1-2; possible D gene TRBD1, 6 bases. Trimming pared 6 bases from V and 3 bases from J, leaving 11 bases between. The CDR3 loop spans 13 amino acids. The CDR3 region is CASRITGYYGYTF. CDR3 bases: TGTGCCAGCAGAATTACAGGGTACTATGGCTACACCTTC.

This chain links TRBV19 with TRBJ2-1; TRBD2 aligns across 8 bases. V trimming: 3 bases; J trimming: 4 bases; junction bases outside the gene matches: 2. The germline V gene has CDR1 LNHDA and CDR2 SQIVND (reference sequence). The CDR3 totals 14 residues. CDR3 in DNA: TGTGCCAGTAGTATCGGGGGGGATTACAATGAGCAGTTCTTC. It specifies CASSIGGDYNEQFF.

The chain has TRBV28 and TRBJ2-1, with D uncertain. In germline, CDR1 is MDHEN, CDR2 SYDVKM. The length of the CDR3 is 14 residues. V lost 3 bases to trimming and J lost 0 bases, with 6 bases between them. CDR3 coding DNA: TGTGCCAGCAGTTTCGCCAGCTCCTACAATGAGCAGTTCTTC. Translating gives CASSFASSYNEQFF.